This TCR beta chain was captured in a study of blood T cell repertoires in COVID-19. About the study: PBMCs, B-cell-depleted T cells, or T cells provided the cDNA or gDNA that made up the material.

Trimming took 5 bases from V and 4 from J; bases not matched to a gene: 5. The CDR3 sequence is 15 residues long. The germline V gene encodes CDR1 SGHTA and CDR2 FQGNSA. Some clones are missing from TCRdb's copy, which holds only in-frame ones; the method was immunoSEQ multiplex PCR. The data show about 190,000 clones, 84% seen once. This clone came up many times. The sequenced sample was PBMCs or T cells enriched from blood (not recorded which). The rearrangement joins TRBV7-2 to TRBJ2-1; 10 bases line up with TRBD2. This TCR derives from a woman under 40 who had recovered from COVID-19. The CDR3 nucleotides are TGTGCCAGCAGCCCCAAGGGACTAGCGTACAATGAGCAGTTCTTC. Residues: CASSPKGLAYNEQFF.